The T cell receptor (beta chain) described here comes from a study of CD8+ T cells in alopecia areata. Turning to the study itself: Female C3H/HeJ recipients aged roughly 7-10 weeks got skin from C3H/HeJ graft donors aged about 6-12 months that had spontaneous alopecia.

Findings and caveats of the study: Researchers report lesional scalp, most notably alopecia totalis/universalis, outstripped normal scalp in clonality. When scalp samples are sequenced, resident alphabeta T cells of normal skin are also captured. Clarity of TCR sharing across patients fell short of that in mice, possibly HLA-related.

CDR3 size: 14 residues. The ends were cut back, 5 bases at V and 1 base at J, with 8 bases in the middle. Per the germline V gene, CDR1 is LGHDT and CDR2 is YNNKQL (reference sequence). After isolation, RNA underwent reverse transcription to generate cDNA as the sequencing template. Repertoires were generated with immunoSEQ multiplex PCR, while TCRdb's copy carries only in-frame clones and drops some. The specimen has around 290,000 clones, none found just once. CD4, CD8alpha, NKG2D, NKG2ACE and other markers guided sorting of pooled cutaneous lymph node cells. Note on this clone: The target antigen is unknown. The genes are named according to mouse. The read halts 4 residues ahead of the CDR3 end, with the missing end drawn from the germline J gene.

This clonotype was sampled from a C3H/HeJ mouse with alopecia areata. The mice in this strain carry MHC haplotype H2-k. The rearrangement uses TRBV4 and TRBJ2-2; D is possibly TRBD1 (5 bases). Sequenced input: CD4+ T cells sorted from a lymph node. This CDR3 is CASSATVNTGQLYF. Partial CDR3 DNA: TGTGCCAGCAGCGCGACAGTAAACACCGGG.